The 16 T cell receptor beta chains given below trace back to one sample, sequenced in a study of T-cell memory formation after mild COVID-19. TCRdb re-called the 5' RACE reads through MiXCR, storing one row per CDR3 protein. The sample has 150,000 to 200,000 distinct CDR3 sequences, about 15% seen once. The sequencing input was PBMCs or a T cell subset sorted from them (not recorded which). Receptors were obtained from an adult woman who had mild COVID-19 (a few samples of this study predate the infection). Cell type and time point are not known.

This sequence joins TRBV11-1 and TRBJ2-7; 10 bases align to TRBD1. Trimming took 1 base from V and 2 from J; bases not matched to a gene: 8. The germline gives CDR1 SGHAT, CDR2 FQDESV (reference sequence). The CDR3 totals 17 residues. This chain's CDR3 is CASSLGDRGPLTYEQYF. The CDR3 bases are TGTGCCAGCAGCTTAGGGGACAGGGGTCCTTTAACCTACGAGCAGTACTTC.

The CDR3 loop reads CASSLDGTNQPQHF. CDR3 DNA: TGTGCCAGCAGCTTGGACGGTACAAATCAGCCCCAGCATTTT. The chain carries TRBV7-2 and TRBJ1-5; no definite D call. CDR1 and CDR2 (germline): SGHTA, FQGNSA. The CDR3 runs to 14 residues. Trimming stripped 3 bases from V and 4 bases from J, with 10 bases between.

This chain connects TRBV3-1 to TRBJ2-2, with 7 bases fitting TRBD1. This CDR3 spans 15 amino acids. The ends lost 6 bases at V and 4 bases at J; junction bases unmatched: 8. Per the germline V gene, CDR1 is LGHDT and CDR2 is YNNKEL (reference sequence). The CDR3 DNA follows: TGTGCCAGCAGGAGCCGACAGGGATTCACCGGGGAGCTGTTTTTT. Protein sequence: CASRSRQGFTGELFF.

The gene calls are TRBV11-2 and TRBJ2-7; TRBD2 aligns across 10 bases. The V gene's germline CDR1 is SGHAT and CDR2 FQNNGV. The ends lost 1 base at V and 6 bases at J; junction bases unmatched: 6. CDR3 length: 15 amino acids. The CDR3 DNA follows: TGTGCCAGCAGCTTAGGTAGCGGGGGGTTCGGCGAGCAGTACTTC. Translation: CASSLGSGGFGEQYF.

This clonotype was picked up a small number of times. The J gene is TRBJ2-3, the V gene TRBV10-3; 7 bases map to TRBD2. This CDR3 region has 18 residues. V lost 3 bases and J lost 0; bases outside the gene matches: 12. Per the germline V gene, CDR1 is ENHRY and CDR2 is SYGVKD. CDR3 nucleotides: TGTGCCATCAGTGATTTGGTTCGCGGGGGATCTAGCACAGATACGCAGTATTTT. It encodes CAISDLVRGGSSTDTQYF.

This clonotype was seen a few times. The chain links TRBV20-1 to TRBJ1-5; maybe TRBD1 (5 bases). The CDR3 sequence is 14 residues long. The germline V gene has CDR1 DFQATT and CDR2 SNEGSKA (reference sequence). The V and J ends lost 5 bases and 2 bases respectively, with 13 bases between them. The CDR3 DNA reads TGCAGTGCTCGGGGACCGGTGGGCAATCAGCCCCAGCATTTT. This translates into CSARGPVGNQPQHF.

The gene calls are TRBV5-4 and TRBJ2-3, with 7 bases matching TRBD2. V was pared by 0 bases and J by 8 bases, with 3 bases of the junction left unmatched. This CDR3 is 13 amino acids long. CDR1 SGHNT and CDR2 YYREEE come from the germline V gene (reference sequence). CDR3 nucleotide sequence: TGTGCCAGCAGCTTGGCCGGGAGGAGTACGCAGTATTTT. Protein: CASSLAGRSTQYF.

This clonotype was seen more than once but under ten times. V and J are TRBV9 and TRBJ2-1; no clear D gene. Trimming stripped 4 bases from V and 0 bases from J, with 20 bases between. The CDR3 extends over 18 amino acids. Germline CDR1 reads SGDLS; CDR2 reads YYNGEE. CDR3 loop: CASSPTGSWGSSYNEQFF. The CDR3, as DNA: TGTGCCAGCAGCCCTACCGGTAGTTGGGGAAGCTCCTACAATGAGCAGTTCTTC.

The chain couples TRBV4-2 to TRBJ1-4; the D gene is possibly TRBD1 (5 bases). The germline gives CDR1 LGHNA, CDR2 YNFKEQ. V lost 0 bases and J lost 7, with 12 bases in between. This CDR3 is 15 amino acids long. DNA of the CDR3: TGTGCCAGCAGCCAAGATAGGCAGGGCGGTGAAAAACTGTTTTTT. It codes for CASSQDRQGGEKLFF.

The rearrangement uses TRBV12-3 or TRBV12-4 and TRBJ1-1; 7 bases agree with TRBD1. This CDR3 has 14 residues. J was trimmed by 3 bases and V by 6 bases; bases with no gene match: 7. The chain's CDR3 is CASRLGTVDTEAFF. The CDR3 DNA reads as TGTGCCAGCAGGCTCGGGACAGTCGACACTGAAGCTTTCTTT.

At least ten counts were recorded for this clonotype. The chain carries TRBV7-8 and TRBJ2-1; 10 bases map to TRBD2. CDR3 length: 18 residues. The ends lost 4 bases at V and 1 base at J; junction bases unmatched: 10. Germline V gene sequence: CDR1 SGHVS, CDR2 FQNEAQ. The CDR3 DNA follows: TGTGCCAGCAGCTCCCTAGCGGGGGCCGCACTTTCCTACAATGAGCAGTTCTTC. It yields the protein CASSSLAGAALSYNEQFF.

This clonotype was observed a handful of times. The genes are TRBV12-3 or TRBV12-4 and TRBJ2-5; TRBD2 is a possible D gene (6 bases). This CDR3 has 14 residues. The V and J ends lost 2 bases and 5 bases respectively, with 12 bases between them. CDR3 sequence: CASSLRRGGETQYF. The CDR3 nucleotides are TGTGCCAGCAGTTTACGGCGGGGAGGCGAGACCCAGTACTTC.

J is TRBJ2-3 and V is TRBV12-3 or TRBV12-4; the D is unclear. This CDR3 contains 15 residues. The V gene lost 7 bases and the J gene lost 1 base, with 15 bases spanning the gap. CDR3 nucleotides: TGTGCCAGCACCCGTGGGCTAGGCGGCACAGATACGCAGTATTTT. It yields the protein CASTRGLGGTDTQYF.

This clonotype was seen a handful of times. V and J are TRBV9 and TRBJ2-1; a weak D match, TRBD1 (6 bases). This CDR3 has 13 residues. Trimming left V 4 bases short and J 4 bases short, with 9 bases between. The V gene's germline CDR1 is SGDLS and CDR2 YYNGEE. CDR3 nucleotide sequence: TGTGCCAGCAGCCGGACAGAATACAATGAGCAGTTCTTC. Protein product: CASSRTEYNEQFF.

The rearrangement joins TRBV11-2 to TRBJ2-3, with TRBD1 identical over 7 bases. CDR1 is SGHAT, CDR2 FQNNGV, per germline. Unmatched junction bases numbered 8, after V lost 1 base and J lost 4 bases. The CDR3 totals 16 residues. CDR3 sequence (DNA): TGTGCCAGCAGCTTAGGAGGGCAGGGGGTTGCAGATACGCAGTATTTT. Amino acid sequence: CASSLGGQGVADTQYF. Together with reference TRBV11-2 and TRBJ2-3, the CDR3 gives the full variable domain: EAGVAQSPRYKIIEKRQSVAFWCNPISGHATLYWYQQILGQGPKLLIQFQNNGVVDDSQLPKDRFSAERLKGVDSTLKIQPAKLEDSAVYLCASSLGGQGVADTQYFGPGTRLTVL.

The sample holds many counts of this clonotype. This rearrangement joins TRBV7-8 to TRBJ2-4, with 8 nucleotides matching TRBD2. Germline V gene lookup returns CDR1 SGHVS and CDR2 FQNEAQ. J lost 3 bases, V lost 6 bases, and 10 bases had no gene match. This CDR3 has 16 amino acids. In nucleotides, the CDR3 is TGTGCCAGCAGGTCGAAGGAGCGGGGGCACAAAAACATTCAGTACTTC. Its translation is CASRSKERGHKNIQYF. The whole variable domain, filled in from reference TRBV7-8 and TRBJ2-4, reads GAGVSQSPRYKVAKRGQDVALRCDPISGHVSLFWYQQALGQGPEFLTYFQNEAQLDKSGLPSDRFFAERPEGSVSTLKIQRTQQEDSAVYLCASRSKERGHKNIQYFGAGTRLSVL.